This T cell receptor (beta chain) was sequenced for a study of control samples from healthy donors and cancer patients. The repertoire was sequenced with immunoSEQ multiplex PCR; TCRdb's copy has only in-frame clones and lacks some. The table records 150,000 or so clones, around 95% of them present only once. The CDR3 consists of 15 residues. Between the trimmed V and J ends, which lost 5 bases and 3 bases, there was a span of 17 bases. Germline values: CDR1 SNHLY, CDR2 FYNNEI. The sample comprised blood. This TCR derives from a woman aged 55 to 70 in good health. The V call is TRBV2, the J call TRBJ2-7, with D perhaps TRBD2 (6 bases). The CDR3 nucleotides are TGTGCCAGCAGTCTTCGGGACTCTGGGAGCTACGAGCAGTACTTC. Its translation is CASSLRDSGSYEQYF.